These 13 T cell receptor beta chains originate from one sample sequenced in a study of T cells after yellow fever vaccination. MiXCR was run by TCRdb on the 5' RACE reads, yielding one entry per CDR3 protein. The sample contains about 550,000 distinct CDR3 sequences, roughly 19% of which appear only once. The sequencing used PBMCs, collected 15 days after the yellow fever booster vaccination. The receptor source for this set is a man under 40 who received the YFV17D yellow fever vaccine.

The J gene is TRBJ2-7, the V gene TRBV6-5; D is unclear. CDR3 size: 14 residues. Trimming pared 3 bases from V and 4 bases from J, leaving 13 bases between. Germline CDR1 and CDR2: MNHEY and SVGAGI. This chain's CDR3 is CASSYSTPQYEQYF. The CDR3 region has the DNA TGTGCCAGCAGTTATTCGACGCCCCAATACGAGCAGTACTTC.

V usage is TRBV5-4 and J usage is TRBJ2-3, with 7 bases fitting TRBD1. J gave up 2 bases and V 3 bases, and 3 bases lay outside the gene matches. The CDR3 has 14 residues. Germline V gene sequence: CDR1 SGHNT, CDR2 YYREEE (reference sequence). The DNA for the CDR3 is TGTGCCAGCAGCTCAGGGACAGACACAGATACGCAGTATTTT. Its protein product is CASSSGTDTDTQYF.

This clonotype was observed a few times. This chain uses TRBV7-2 with TRBJ2-3; 10 bases agree with TRBD2. The CDR3 totals 17 residues. Looked up from germline, CDR1 is SGHTA and CDR2 is FQGNSA. The ends lost 0 bases at V and 5 bases at J; junction bases unmatched: 8. The CDR3 DNA follows: TGTGCCAGCAGCTTAGCGCCTAGCGGGAGCGGGGTAGATACGCAGTATTTT. Translating gives CASSLAPSGSGVDTQYF. Using reference TRBV7-2 and TRBJ2-3 for the parts outside the CDR3, the full variable domain is GAGVSQSPSNKVTEKGKDVELRCDPISGHTALYWYRQSLGQGLEFLIYFQGNSAPDKSGLPSDRFSAERTGGSVSTLTIQRTQQEDSAVYLCASSLAPSGSGVDTQYFGPGTRLTVL.

V and J are TRBV6-5 and TRBJ2-7, with a possible D match to TRBD2 (6 bases). The V end lost 5 bases, the J end lost 3 bases, and 11 bases lay between the germline ends. Germline V gene sequence: CDR1 MNHEY, CDR2 SVGAGI. The CDR3 spans 13 residues. This chain's CDR3 is CASSHRELYEQYF. Written as DNA, the CDR3 is TGTGCCAGCAGTCACCGGGAGCTCTACGAGCAGTACTTC.

V gene TRBV20-1 combines with J gene TRBJ2-7, with 12 bases lining up with TRBD2. Germline CDR1 DFQATT, CDR2 SNEGSKA (reference sequence). The CDR3 totals 15 residues. The junction had 5 bases not matched to a gene; V was cut back by 4 bases and J by 1 base. CDR3: CSAMVGLAGSYEQYF. CDR3 in DNA: TGCAGTGCTATGGTAGGACTAGCGGGATCCTACGAGCAGTACTTC.

The chain has TRBV30 and TRBJ1-4, with D unresolved. This CDR3 spans 15 amino acids. Germline lookup yields CDR1 GTSNPN and CDR2 SVGIG (reference sequence). Trimming took off 3 bases at V and 5 bases at J, with 16 bases between the two ends. The CDR3 DNA reads TGTGCCTGGAGGGGAAGGGCGGGCGGGAATGAAAAACTGTTTTTT. Protein product: CAWRGRAGGNEKLFF.

The rearrangement links TRBV11-1 to TRBJ2-1; 15 positions agree with TRBD2. V lost 5 bases and J lost 3; bases outside the gene matches: 8. The CDR3 spans 18 residues. Germline V gene data show CDR1 as SGHAT and CDR2 as FQDESV (reference sequence). The CDR3 spells CASSQGLAGGLLYNEQFF. CDR3 coding DNA: TGTGCCAGCAGCCAAGGACTAGCGGGAGGGCTCCTCTACAATGAGCAGTTCTTC.

V is TRBV19 and J is TRBJ2-3; 8 nucleotides match TRBD1. Germline trimming cut 3 bases from V and 6 bases from J; bases unmatched to any gene: 5. This CDR3 comprises 14 residues. Germline V lookup: CDR1 LNHDA, CDR2 SQIVND (reference sequence). The DNA for the CDR3 is TGTGCCAGTAGTATTGACAGGGGATGGGATACGCAGTATTTT. It codes for CASSIDRGWDTQYF.

The V gene is TRBV20-1, the J gene TRBJ2-6, with D unresolved. Trimming stripped 0 bases from V and 4 bases from J, with 7 bases between. Germline V CDR1 and CDR2: DFQATT, SNEGSKA (reference sequence). CDR3 size: 14 residues. CDR3 in amino acids: CSARDLLGANVLTF. The CDR3 region has the DNA TGCAGTGCTAGAGATCTGCTAGGGGCCAACGTCCTGACTTTC.

The CDR3 sequence is CSARALWEGETQYF. DNA for the CDR3: TGCAGTGCTAGAGCCCTATGGGAGGGAGAGACCCAGTACTTC. The chain recombines TRBV20-1 with TRBJ2-5, with 7 nucleotides matching TRBD2. V lost 1 base and J lost 4; bases outside the gene matches: 6. The CDR3 is 14 residues long. Germline-derived CDR1 and CDR2 are DFQATT and SNEGSKA (reference sequence).

This clonotype showed up just a few times. V usage is TRBV6-2 or TRBV6-3 and J usage is TRBJ2-1; weak D call: TRBD2 (5 bases). Germline-derived CDR1 and CDR2 are MNHEY and SVGEGT. CDR3 length: 16 amino acids. V dropped 7 bases and J dropped 0 bases, with 16 bases sitting between them. CDR3 coding DNA: TGTGCCAGCACGGGATTCCTCACGAGCTCCTACAATGAGCAGTTCTTC. Amino acids: CASTGFLTSSYNEQFF.

This clonotype was seen only a few times. CDR3 region: CATSRALGAAYEQYF. The CDR3 bases are TGTGCCACCAGCAGGGCGCTGGGGGCCGCCTACGAGCAGTACTTC. V and J are TRBV15 and TRBJ2-7, with D tentatively TRBD1 (6 bases). CDR1 is LNHNV, CDR2 YYDKDF, per germline (reference sequence). The CDR3 is made up of 15 amino acids. With 3 bases removed from V and 2 bases from J, the gap between germline ends came to 14 bases.

The chain carries TRBV20-1 and TRBJ2-7; D possibly corresponds to TRBD1 (6 bases). This CDR3 region has 14 residues. V was clipped by 1 base and J by 7 bases, with 17 bases between them. Looked up from germline, CDR1 is DFQATT and CDR2 is SNEGSKA (reference sequence). The CDR3 DNA reads as TGCAGTGCTAGAGCTTCAGGCAGGGGTGGAGAGCAGTACTTC. It translates to CSARASGRGGEQYF.